These 21 T cell receptor beta chains share one sample of origin, sequenced in a study of blood T cell repertoires in COVID-19. Produced via immunoSEQ multiplex PCR; TCRdb's table is partial and in-frame only. The repertoire holds about 230,000 clones, with 75% to 85% as singletons. The sample comprised peripheral blood. The receptors were sampled from a woman aged 40 to 55 who had recovered from COVID-19.

The chain is built from TRBV3-1 (or the pseudogene TRBV3-2) and TRBJ2-7, with D tentatively TRBD2 (6 bases). V dropped 7 bases and J dropped 4 bases, with 17 bases sitting between them. CDR1 LGHDT and CDR2 YNNKEL come from the germline V gene (reference sequence). This CDR3 contains 14 residues. CDR3 protein: CASTAGTLEYEQYF. The CDR3, as DNA: TGTGCCAGCACCGCGGGGACCCTCGAGTACGAGCAGTACTTC.

The chain links TRBV6-2 or TRBV6-3 to TRBJ2-4; D remains unclear. The V and J ends lost 2 bases and 0 bases respectively, with 11 bases between them. Per the germline V gene, CDR1 is MNHEY and CDR2 is SVGEGT. The CDR3 sequence is 16 residues long. The CDR3 sequence is CASSYALRLAKNIQYF. CDR3 coding DNA: TGTGCCAGCAGTTACGCGCTGAGACTAGCCAAAAACATTCAGTACTTC.

The rearrangement links TRBV18 to TRBJ2-7, with 9 bases aligning to TRBD1. V lost 3 bases and J lost 6; bases outside the gene matches: 6. CDR3 size: 14 residues. CDR1 KGHSH and CDR2 LQKENI come from the germline V gene. The CDR3 reads CASSPGQGLSEQYF. The CDR3 bases are TGTGCCAGCTCACCGGGACAGGGTTTATCCGAGCAGTACTTC.

V usage is TRBV9 and J usage is TRBJ2-1; 12 bases match TRBD2. CDR3 length equals 15 residues. The ends lost 3 bases at V and 8 bases at J; junction bases unmatched: 6. In germline, CDR1 is SGDLS, CDR2 YYNGEE. CDR3 DNA: TGTGCCAGCAGCGCTAGCGGGGGGGCCATTGATGAGCAGTTCTTC. This sequence encodes CASSASGGAIDEQFF.

This clone was seen a handful of times. The rearrangement links TRBV6-1 to TRBJ1-2, with D possibly being TRBD1 (5 bases). This CDR3 spans 16 amino acids. The V end was cut by 4 bases, the J end by 2 bases, with 17 bases between. Germline loops: CDR1 MNHNS, CDR2 SASEGT. This CDR3 reads CASSGDWGVGNYGYTF. CDR3 nucleotides: TGTGCCAGCAGTGGGGATTGGGGGGTTGGGAACTATGGCTACACCTTC.

V is TRBV2 and J is TRBJ1-1; TRBD1 aligns across 9 bases. The V gene's germline CDR1 is SNHLY and CDR2 FYNNEI. The J segment lost 5 bases and the V segment lost 4 bases, leaving 8 bases of the junction unmatched. The CDR3 is 15 residues long. In nucleotides, the CDR3 is TGTGCCAGCAGTGCCACAGGGGGCGTTCGTACTGAAGCTTTCTTT. This encodes CASSATGGVRTEAFF.

About this clone itself: Other DNA sequences in the sample encode the same CDR3. The gene calls are TRBV5-1 and TRBJ2-1; the match to TRBD1 covers 9 bases. Germline V gives CDR1 SGHRS, CDR2 YFSETQ. The V segment lost 0 bases and the J segment 5 bases; nucleotides outside the gene matches: 3. This CDR3 is 15 amino acids long. The CDR3 sequence is CASSLEGQGNNEQFF. The CDR3 DNA sequence: TGCGCCAGCAGCTTGGAAGGACAGGGGAACAATGAGCAGTTCTTC. Combining the CDR3 with reference TRBV5-1 and TRBJ2-1 gives the whole variable domain KAGVTQTPRYLIKTRGQQVTLSCSPISGHRSVSWYQQTPGQGLQFLFEYFSETQRNKGNFPGRFSGRQFSNSRSEMNVSTLELGDSALYLCASSLEGQGNNEQFFGPGTRLTVL.

This clone has just a few counts. The chain recombines TRBV19 with TRBJ1-5, with D possibly matching TRBD1 (6 bases). CDR1 and CDR2 (germline): LNHDA, SQIVND (reference sequence). The CDR3 length is 14 residues. V lost 5 bases to trimming and J lost 3 bases, with 11 bases between them. The CDR3 DNA reads TGTGCCAGTAGTGTGGACAGATACAATCAGCCCCAGCATTTT. This codes for CASSVDRYNQPQHF.

This clone was seen once. The chain combines TRBV30 with TRBJ2-5, with 7 bases lining up with TRBD2. Germline loops: CDR1 GTSNPN, CDR2 SVGIG (reference sequence). The CDR3 is 15 residues long. V dropped 1 base and J dropped 4; count of bases not matched to a gene: 9. The chain's CDR3 is CAWSGGLAARETQYF. In nucleotides, the CDR3 is TGTGCCTGGAGTGGCGGGCTAGCGGCAAGAGAGACCCAGTACTTC.

The chain joins TRBV12-3 or TRBV12-4 to TRBJ2-1; D is undetermined. Trimming shortened V by 3 bases and J by 5 bases, and 5 bases separated the two germline ends. The CDR3 is made up of 12 amino acids. CDR3 sequence (DNA): TGTGCCAGCAGTTTCGGTAACAATGAGCAGTTCTTC. This translates into CASSFGNNEQFF.

The V gene is TRBV11-3, the J gene TRBJ2-2; 10 nucleotides match TRBD2. Looked up from germline, CDR1 is SGHNT and CDR2 is YENEEA. This CDR3 has 15 residues. Unmatched junction bases numbered 3, after V lost 1 base and J lost 7 bases. Here the CDR3 reads CASSLVAGGNGELFF. CDR3 DNA: TGTGCCAGCAGCTTAGTAGCGGGGGGAAACGGGGAGCTGTTTTTT.

CDR3 loop: CASKQLVAGELFF. The CDR3 DNA is TGTGCCAGCAAGCAACTAGTAGCTGGGGAGCTGTTTTTT. The gene calls are TRBV12-3 or TRBV12-4 and TRBJ2-2, with D maybe TRBD2 (5 bases). Trimming cost V 7 bases and J 8 bases, with 14 bases left between them. This CDR3 comprises 13 residues.

The rearrangement links TRBV5-1 to TRBJ1-1; 8 bases line up with TRBD1. Per germline, CDR1 SGHRS and CDR2 YFSETQ. V lost 3 bases and J lost 0; bases outside the gene matches: 4. The CDR3 extends over 15 amino acids. This CDR3 is CASSSGQGLNTEAFF. CDR3 nucleotides: TGCGCCAGCAGCTCTGGACAGGGTTTGAACACTGAAGCTTTCTTT.

V and J are TRBV6-6 and TRBJ1-5; D call uncertain. The germline V gene encodes CDR1 MNHNY and CDR2 SVGAGI (reference sequence). The CDR3 consists of 14 residues. Deletions cut 9 bases from V and 1 base from J, with 13 bases between. CDR3 nucleotides: TGTGCCAGTTACACTCCGGGGAGCAATCAGCCCCAGCATTTT. Its protein is CASYTPGSNQPQHF.

The chain couples TRBV21-1 to TRBJ2-7; TRBD1 was called by the table and not checked on the DNA. TRBV21-1 is annotated as a pseudogene. The CDR3 is 14 amino acids. The CDR3 bases are TGTGCCAGCAGCAAACACGTCTTACATAACGAGCAGTACTTC. Amino acid sequence: CASSKHVLHNEQYF.

This chain links TRBV24-1 with TRBJ2-5; D may be TRBD2 (5 bases). Looked up from germline, CDR1 is KGHDR and CDR2 is SFDVKD. There are 14 residues in the CDR3. Trimming cost V 3 bases and J 2 bases, with 9 bases left between them. The CDR3 nucleotides are TGTGCCACCAGTGATCCGAGCGGTCAAGAGACCCAGTACTTC. It encodes CATSDPSGQETQYF.

This chain links TRBV7-2 with TRBJ2-7, with D maybe TRBD1 (5 bases). Germline-derived CDR1 and CDR2 are SGHTA and FQGNSA. CDR3 length: 15 residues. Trimming removed 1 base at V and 2 bases at J, with 12 bases between. CDR3: CASSLGAGLPYEQYF. As DNA, the CDR3 is TGTGCCAGCAGCTTAGGGGCAGGGCTCCCCTACGAGCAGTACTTC.

The rearrangement uses TRBV2 and TRBJ2-7; 9 nucleotides line up with TRBD1. CDR1 and CDR2 from the germline V gene are SNHLY and FYNNEI. After removal of 0 bases from V and 3 bases from J, the junction contained 6 bases not matched to a gene. The CDR3 runs to 16 residues. The CDR3 sequence: CASSEASGQGFYEQYF. The CDR3 DNA is TGTGCCAGCAGTGAAGCCTCGGGACAGGGATTCTACGAGCAGTACTTC.

The chain couples TRBV28 to TRBJ1-5, with D perhaps matching TRBD1 (5 bases). CDR1 and CDR2 (germline): MDHEN, SYDVKM. This CDR3 has 14 residues. The V and J ends lost 5 bases and 4 bases respectively, with 12 bases between them. This CDR3 reads CASSPERGNQPQHF. For the CDR3, the DNA is TGTGCCAGCAGTCCGGAAAGGGGAAATCAGCCCCAGCATTTT.

This clone was seen just once. The chain employs TRBV5-1 and TRBJ2-4, with a weak D call TRBD1 (6 bases). The CDR3 loop spans 16 amino acids. Germline loops: CDR1 SGHRS, CDR2 YFSETQ. V dropped 0 bases and J dropped 0 bases, with 10 bases sitting between them. The CDR3 bases are TGCGCCAGCAGCTTGGAGGGGGTGCGAGCCAAAAACATTCAGTACTTC. This sequence encodes CASSLEGVRAKNIQYF.

This chain connects TRBV6-5 to TRBJ1-5; D is uncertain. V shed 5 bases and J shed 4 bases, with 15 bases lying between them. The CDR3 totals 15 residues. From germline, CDR1 is MNHEY and CDR2 SVGAGI. The CDR3 bases are TGTGCCAGCAGTACCTCGGGAGGGATGAATCAGCCCCAGCATTTT. It is translated as CASSTSGGMNQPQHF.